These 27 T cell receptor beta chains originate from one sample sequenced in a study of shared clonotypes between healthy human individuals. Measured with immunoSEQ multiplex PCR; TCRdb has only the in-frame clones, and not every one. The table lists about 2,500,000 clones, approximately 90% of them singletons. The sequenced material came from naive CD4+ T cells sorted from blood. Subset reported: CD45RA+ positively selected. These receptors all stem from a man younger than 35 in good health.

This chain links TRBV7-2 with TRBJ2-3; 13 nucleotides line up with TRBD2. The V gene end was trimmed by 5 bases and the J gene end by 4 bases; junction bases not matched to a gene: 3. The CDR3 covers 15 residues. Germline-derived CDR1 and CDR2 are SGHTA and FQGNSA. For the CDR3, the DNA is TGTGCCAGCAGCCGGGGACTAGCGGGGCCAGATACGCAGTATTTT. Encoded protein: CASSRGLAGPDTQYF.

This chain joins TRBV7-2 and TRBJ1-1; D remains ambiguous. Per the germline V gene, CDR1 is SGHTA and CDR2 is FQGNSA. The CDR3 sequence is 12 residues long. Trimming left V 10 bases short and J 1 base short, with 10 bases between. CDR3 in DNA: TGTGCCACCCGCCGGGGGAACACTGAAGCTTTCTTT. Translation gives CATRRGNTEAFF.

This chain uses TRBV19 with TRBJ1-1; the D is unclear. There are 14 residues in the CDR3. V dropped 5 bases and J dropped 1 base, with 11 bases sitting between them. The germline gives CDR1 LNHDA, CDR2 SQIVND (reference sequence). The CDR3, as DNA: TGTGCCAGTAGTTCCCAATGGGGGAACACTGAAGCTTTCTTT. Translated, it gives CASSSQWGNTEAFF.

Note on this clone: The sample carries other DNA sequences with the same CDR3. The chain joins TRBV30 to TRBJ2-2, with D unclear. V was pared by 0 bases and J by 1 base, with 6 bases between. The CDR3 sequence is 14 residues long. Germline V lookup: CDR1 GTSNPN, CDR2 SVGIG (reference sequence). The CDR3 bases are TGTGCCTGGAGTGTACGGCAGAACACCGGGGAGCTGTTTTTT. Its protein product is CAWSVRQNTGELFF. The full variable domain, completed using reference TRBV30 and TRBJ2-2, is SQTIHQWPATLVQPVGSPLSLECTVEGTSNPNLYWYRQAAGRGLQLLFYSVGIGQISSEVPQNLSASRPQDRQFILSSKKLLLSDSGFYLCAWSVRQNTGELFFGEGSRLTVL.

V and J are TRBV6-1 and TRBJ1-6; 7 nucleotides agree with TRBD1. Germline CDR1 MNHNS, CDR2 SASEGT. With V trimmed by 4 bases and J by 10 bases, 7 bases remained unmatched. CDR3 size: 14 residues. CDR3 sequence: CASSALTGDSPLHF. The CDR3 DNA follows: TGTGCCAGCAGTGCACTCACAGGGGACTCACCCCTCCACTTT.

This clone has only a few counts. V is TRBV7-3 and J is TRBJ1-5; no definite D call. The germline CDR1 and CDR2 sequences are SGHTA and FQGTGA. The CDR3 contains 12 residues. Trimming removed 1 base from V and 3 bases from J, with 1 base in between. CDR3: CASSLNNQPQHF. CDR3 coding DNA: TGTGCCAGCAGCTTAAACAATCAGCCCCAGCATTTT.

About this clone: Other DNA sequences of this sample code for an identical CDR3. The chain has TRBV7-9 and TRBJ2-7; D is ambiguous. Germline assignment: CDR1 SEHNR and CDR2 FQNEAQ (reference sequence). Trimming cost V 1 base and J 7 bases, with 5 bases left between them. There are 11 residues in the CDR3. CDR3 sequence (DNA): TGTGCCAGCAGCTTAGGACCGGAGCAGTACTTC. It translates to CASSLGPEQYF.

This clone is a singleton in its sample. J is TRBJ2-7 and V is TRBV6-6; D unresolved. Trimming left V 2 bases short and J 0 bases short, with 11 bases between. The CDR3 covers 15 residues. CDR1 and CDR2 from the germline V gene are MNHNY and SVGAGI (reference sequence). Written as DNA, the CDR3 is TGTGCCAGCAGTTACCACTCCAAAAGCTCCTACGAGCAGTACTTC. Translating it yields CASSYHSKSSYEQYF.

For this clone: The same CDR3 is also encoded by other DNA sequences in this sample. The chain employs TRBV5-4 and TRBJ2-7; D call uncertain. Trimming pared 0 bases from V and 2 bases from J, leaving 3 bases between. The CDR3 totals 12 residues. The germline gives CDR1 SGHNT, CDR2 YYREEE (reference sequence). The CDR3 nucleotides read TGTGCCAGCAGCTTGGACGCCTACGAGCAGTACTTC. It codes for CASSLDAYEQYF.

The rearrangement joins TRBV7-9 to TRBJ2-3; 8 nucleotides agree with TRBD2. The CDR3 contains 14 residues. The germline gives CDR1 SEHNR, CDR2 FQNEAQ (reference sequence). V trimming: 8 bases; J trimming: 3 bases; junction bases outside the gene matches: 7. CDR3 protein: CASHPREVTDTQYF. The CDR3 coding sequence is TGTGCCAGCCACCCGCGGGAGGTTACAGATACGCAGTATTTT.

To note about this clone: The sample contains more than one DNA sequence encoding this CDR3. CDR3 in DNA: TGTGCCAGCAGCCTCGGGATTGTCACAGATACGCAGTATTTT. The encoded protein is CASSLGIVTDTQYF. This chain uses TRBV7-2 with TRBJ2-3, with TRBD2 as a possible D gene (5 bases). The V gene lost 5 bases and the J gene lost 2 bases, with 11 bases spanning the gap. The CDR3 contains 14 residues. CDR1 is SGHTA and CDR2 is FQGNSA in the germline V gene.

To note about this clone: The identical CDR3 is also encoded by other nucleotide sequences in the sample. The CDR3 reads CASSLGHSGANVLTF. In nucleotides, the CDR3 is TGTGCCAGCAGCTTGGGGCACTCTGGGGCCAACGTCCTGACTTTC. V and J are TRBV5-4 and TRBJ2-6; D unresolved. Germline lookup yields CDR1 SGHNT and CDR2 YYREEE (reference sequence). The germline V and J ends were trimmed by 0 bases and 0 bases, with 4 bases remaining between them. The length of the CDR3 is 15 residues.

The chain uses TRBV30 and TRBJ1-4; no definite D call. Trimming shortened V by 3 bases and J by 8 bases, and 13 bases separated the two germline ends. This CDR3 is built from 13 residues. Germline values: CDR1 GTSNPN, CDR2 SVGIG (reference sequence). CDR3 in amino acids: CAWSMTWGEKLFF. As DNA, the CDR3 is TGTGCCTGGAGCATGACCTGGGGAGAAAAACTGTTTTTT. The full variable domain, completed using reference TRBV30 and TRBJ1-4, is SQTIHQWPATLVQPVGSPLSLECTVEGTSNPNLYWYRQAAGRGLQLLFYSVGIGQISSEVPQNLSASRPQDRQFILSSKKLLLSDSGFYLCAWSMTWGEKLFFGSGTQLSVL.

The rearrangement links TRBV5-1 to TRBJ2-5; the match to TRBD1 covers 8 bases. J was trimmed by 5 bases and V by 0 bases; bases with no gene match: 12. Germline CDR1 SGHRS, CDR2 YFSETQ. The CDR3 runs to 17 residues. The CDR3 reads CASSLVVVRGRGETQYF. The CDR3 coding sequence is TGCGCCAGCAGCTTGGTCGTTGTCAGGGGGCGCGGCGAGACCCAGTACTTC.

The chain is built from TRBV7-8 and TRBJ1-4, with D perhaps matching TRBD1 (6 bases). With 5 bases removed from V and 8 bases from J, the gap between germline ends came to 15 bases. The CDR3 loop spans 14 amino acids. Germline CDR1 and CDR2: SGHVS and FQNEAQ. The CDR3 here is CASSLQLGGEKLFF. CDR3 coding DNA: TGTGCCAGCAGCCTACAGCTAGGGGGAGAAAAACTGTTTTTT. Supplemented by reference TRBV7-8 and TRBJ1-4, the full variable domain reads GAGVSQSPRYKVAKRGQDVALRCDPISGHVSLFWYQQALGQGPEFLTYFQNEAQLDKSGLPSDRFFAERPEGSVSTLKIQRTQQEDSAVYLCASSLQLGGEKLFFGSGTQLSVL.

The rearrangement uses TRBV7-9 and TRBJ2-7; D may be TRBD1 (5 bases). From germline, CDR1 is SEHNR and CDR2 FQNEAQ (reference sequence). V dropped 5 bases and J dropped 2 bases, with 13 bases sitting between them. The CDR3 loop spans 14 amino acids. This chain's CDR3 is CASSHLDSPYEQYF. For the CDR3, the DNA is TGTGCCAGCAGCCATCTCGACAGTCCCTACGAGCAGTACTTC. The variable domain in full, completed from reference TRBV7-9 and TRBJ2-7, reads DTGVSQNPRHKITKRGQNVTFRCDPISEHNRLYWYRQTLGQGPEFLTYFQNEAQLEKSRLLSDRFSAERPKGSFSTLEIQRTEQGDSAMYLCASSHLDSPYEQYFGPGTRLTVT.

This clone came up once. V gene TRBV18 combines with J gene TRBJ2-3; 12 bases agree with TRBD2. CDR3 size: 18 residues. The V gene's germline CDR1 is KGHSH and CDR2 LQKENI. The V and J ends lost 6 bases and 2 bases, in that order; junction bases with no gene match: 12. The chain's CDR3 is CASSRLAGGLDFTDTQYF. DNA of the CDR3: TGTGCCAGCTCCCGGCTAGCGGGGGGGCTGGATTTCACAGATACGCAGTATTTT.

The chain links TRBV10-3 to TRBJ2-5; no clear D. The CDR3 spans 15 residues. V dropped 0 bases and J dropped 0 bases, with 8 bases sitting between them. The germline V gene has CDR1 ENHRY and CDR2 SYGVKD. In DNA form, the CDR3 reads TGTGCCATCAGTGAGTCTACAGTGAACCAAGAGACCCAGTACTTC. Translation: CAISESTVNQETQYF.

V and J are TRBV6-1 and TRBJ1-5; D is ambiguous. The V gene's germline CDR1 is MNHNS and CDR2 SASEGT. This CDR3 has 16 residues. The V gene lost 1 base and the J gene lost 2 bases, with 12 bases spanning the gap. CDR3 region: CASSEEGAVGNQPQHF. As DNA, the CDR3 is TGTGCCAGCAGTGAAGAGGGAGCTGTTGGCAATCAGCCCCAGCATTTT.

The chain's CDR3 is CASSLQGAWELFF. CDR3 nucleotides: TGTGCCAGCAGTTTACAGGGGGCATGGGAGCTGTTTTTT. The chain has TRBV28 and TRBJ2-2, with TRBD1 matching over 8 bases. CDR1 MDHEN and CDR2 SYDVKM come from the germline V gene. This CDR3 is built from 13 residues. V was pared by 2 bases and J by 9 bases, with 2 bases of the junction left unmatched. Full variable domain (rest looked up from reference TRBV28 and TRBJ2-2): DVKVTQSSRYLVKRTGEKVFLECVQDMDHENMFWYRQDPGLGLRLIYFSYDVKMKEKGDIPEGYSVSREKKERFSLILESASTNQTSMYLCASSLQGAWELFFGEGSRLTVL.

J is TRBJ1-6 and V is TRBV5-4, with 8 bases fitting TRBD1. The CDR3 extends over 15 amino acids. The J segment lost 7 bases and the V segment lost 4 bases, leaving 7 bases of the junction unmatched. Germline CDR1 is SGHNT and CDR2 is YYREEE (reference sequence). The CDR3 is CASSQGQAKNSPLHF. Here the CDR3 DNA reads TGTGCCAGCAGCCAGGGACAGGCAAAGAATTCACCCCTCCACTTT.

The rearrangement uses TRBV30 and TRBJ2-1, with D perhaps TRBD2 (5 bases). This CDR3 spans 16 amino acids. V was pared by 1 base and J by 8 bases, with 21 bases between. CDR1 is GTSNPN, CDR2 SVGIG, per germline (reference sequence). CDR3 bases: TGTGCCTGGAGTGAGGTCTTGGGAGTTCCCGGGGATGAGCAGTTCTTC. This encodes CAWSEVLGVPGDEQFF.

The chain couples TRBV28 to TRBJ1-1; a weak D match, TRBD1 (6 bases). Per the germline V gene, CDR1 is MDHEN and CDR2 is SYDVKM. The CDR3 loop spans 15 amino acids. Trimming left V 2 bases short and J 10 bases short, with 20 bases between. In DNA, the CDR3 is TGTGCCAGCAGTTTAGGGAGCAAAGGGGGGGTTGGAGCTTTCTTT. It translates to CASSLGSKGGVGAFF.

The CDR3 loop is CATWDRGNSGNTIYF. The CDR3 DNA follows: TGTGCCACCTGGGACCGAGGAAACTCTGGAAACACCATATATTTT. V is TRBV19 and J is TRBJ1-3, with D tentatively TRBD1 (5 bases). Trimming removed 10 bases at V and 0 bases at J, with 16 bases between. The CDR3 runs to 15 residues. CDR1 and CDR2 from the germline V gene are LNHDA and SQIVND (reference sequence).

Regarding this clone: The sample has other DNA sequences that encode this CDR3 too. The chain employs TRBV9 and TRBJ2-5; a possible D gene is TRBD2 (5 bases). Trimming stripped 2 bases from V and 5 bases from J, with 10 bases between. The CDR3 has 13 amino acids. Germline CDR1 SGDLS, CDR2 YYNGEE. Written as DNA, the CDR3 is TGTGCCAGCAGCGTTGCGGGCGGCGAGACCCAGTACTTC. It encodes CASSVAGGETQYF.

The chain links TRBV6-7 to TRBJ1-4; D uncertain. TRBV6-7 is assigned to the ORF class and has an uncertain function. The germline V and J ends were trimmed by 0 bases and 4 bases, with 12 bases remaining between them. The CDR3 length is 16 residues. The CDR3 region has the DNA TGTGCCAGCAGTTACTCGAACTCGGACCTTAATGAAAAACTGTTTTTT. It translates to CASSYSNSDLNEKLFF.

The chain employs TRBV6-4 and TRBJ2-7; 7 bases are shared with TRBD1. V lost 6 bases to trimming and J lost 0 bases; unmatched junction nucleotides: 8. Germline CDR1 is MRHNA and CDR2 is SNTAGT. There are 15 residues in the CDR3. The CDR3 protein is CASSRDRGSSYEQYF. For the CDR3, the DNA is TGTGCCAGCAGCAGGGACAGAGGCTCCTCCTACGAGCAGTACTTC.